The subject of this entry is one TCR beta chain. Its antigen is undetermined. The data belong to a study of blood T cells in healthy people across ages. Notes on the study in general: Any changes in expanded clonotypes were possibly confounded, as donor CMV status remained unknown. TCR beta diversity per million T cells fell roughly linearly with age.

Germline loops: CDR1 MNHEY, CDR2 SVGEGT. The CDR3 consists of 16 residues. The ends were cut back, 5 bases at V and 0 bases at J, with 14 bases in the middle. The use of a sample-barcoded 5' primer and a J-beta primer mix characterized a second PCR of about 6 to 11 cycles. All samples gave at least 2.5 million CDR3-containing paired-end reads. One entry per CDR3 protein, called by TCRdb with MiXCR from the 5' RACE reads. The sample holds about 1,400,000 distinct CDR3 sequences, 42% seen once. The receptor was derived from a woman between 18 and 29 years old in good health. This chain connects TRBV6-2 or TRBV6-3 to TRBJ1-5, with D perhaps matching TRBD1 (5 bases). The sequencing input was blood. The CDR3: CASSRTGTVSNQPQHF. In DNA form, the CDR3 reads TGTGCCAGCAGTCGTACCGGGACGGTTAGCAATCAGCCCCAGCATTTT.